This section outlines one T cell receptor (beta chain) sequence together with its context. The data derive from a study of blood T cell repertoires in COVID-19. The overall study: Nucleic acid was either cDNA or gDNA, and it came from T cells, B-cell-depleted T cells, or PBMCs.

Seattle cases were enrolled at active infection and followed longitudinally. TCRdb's copy holds only in-frame clones and misses some; the assay was immunoSEQ multiplex PCR. The sample has about 160,000 clones; more than 85% are singletons. Germline CDR1 SGHKS, CDR2 YYEKEE (reference sequence). The CDR3 covers 15 residues. Trimming took 4 bases from V and 4 from J; bases not matched to a gene: 8. The sequenced sample consisted of peripheral blood. V is TRBV5-5 and J is TRBJ2-5; 9 nucleotides agree with TRBD1. The sequence was obtained from a woman in her sixties with COVID-19, enrolled during active disease. Here the CDR3 DNA reads TGTGCCAGCAGCCTACTAACAGGGGGCGCAGAGACCCAGTACTTC. It is translated as CASSLLTGGAETQYF.